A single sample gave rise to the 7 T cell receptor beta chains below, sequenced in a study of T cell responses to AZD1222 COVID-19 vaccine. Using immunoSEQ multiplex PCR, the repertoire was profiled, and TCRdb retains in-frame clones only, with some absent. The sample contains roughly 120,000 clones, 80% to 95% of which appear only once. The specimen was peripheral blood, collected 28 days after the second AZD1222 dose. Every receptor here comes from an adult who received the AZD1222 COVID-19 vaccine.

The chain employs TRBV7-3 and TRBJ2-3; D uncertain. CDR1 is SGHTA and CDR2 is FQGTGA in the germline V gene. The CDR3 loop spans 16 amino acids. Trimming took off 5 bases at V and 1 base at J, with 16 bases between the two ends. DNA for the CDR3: TGTGCCAGCAGCACTTATTCCGGATCTGGCACAGATACGCAGTATTTT. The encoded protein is CASSTYSGSGTDTQYF. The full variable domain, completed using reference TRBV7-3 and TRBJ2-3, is GAGVSQTPSNKVTEKGKYVELRCDPISGHTALYWYRQSLGQGPEFLIYFQGTGAADDSGLPNDRFFAVRPEGSVSTLKIQRTERGDSAVYLCASSTYSGSGTDTQYFGPGTRLTVL.

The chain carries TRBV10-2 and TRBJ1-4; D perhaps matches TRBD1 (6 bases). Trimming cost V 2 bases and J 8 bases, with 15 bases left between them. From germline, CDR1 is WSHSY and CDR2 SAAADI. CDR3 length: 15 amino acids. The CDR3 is CASSEQDRPEEKLFF. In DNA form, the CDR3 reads TGCGCCAGCAGTGAGCAAGACAGGCCTGAAGAAAAACTGTTTTTT.

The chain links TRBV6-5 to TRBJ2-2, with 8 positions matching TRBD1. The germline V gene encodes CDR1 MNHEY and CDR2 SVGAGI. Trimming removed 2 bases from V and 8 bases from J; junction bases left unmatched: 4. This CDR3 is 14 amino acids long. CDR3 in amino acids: CASSYTRGRGELFF. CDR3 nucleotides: TGTGCCAGCAGTTACACCAGGGGGCGTGGGGAGCTGTTTTTT.

The CDR3 DNA follows: TGTGCCAGTAGTATAGGACGGTACACAGATACGCAGTATTTT. Its translation: CASSIGRYTDTQYF. V gene TRBV19 combines with J gene TRBJ2-3; no definite D call. The CDR3 has 14 amino acids. Trimming pared 1 base from V and 2 bases from J, leaving 7 bases between. CDR1 LNHDA and CDR2 SQIVND come from the germline V gene (reference sequence). Using reference TRBV19 and TRBJ2-3 for the parts outside the CDR3, the full variable domain is DGGITQSPKYLFRKEGQNVTLSCEQNLNHDAMYWYRQDPGQGLRLIYYSQIVNDFQKGDIAEGYSVSREKKESFPLTVTSAQKNPTAFYLCASSIGRYTDTQYFGPGTRLTVL.

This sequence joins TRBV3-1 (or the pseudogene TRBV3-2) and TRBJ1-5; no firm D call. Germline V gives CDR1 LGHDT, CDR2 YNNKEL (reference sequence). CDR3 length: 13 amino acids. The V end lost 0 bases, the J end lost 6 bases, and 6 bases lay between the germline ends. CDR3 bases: TGTGCCAGCAGCCAAGAAAGAGGTCAGCCCCAGCATTTT. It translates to CASSQERGQPQHF.

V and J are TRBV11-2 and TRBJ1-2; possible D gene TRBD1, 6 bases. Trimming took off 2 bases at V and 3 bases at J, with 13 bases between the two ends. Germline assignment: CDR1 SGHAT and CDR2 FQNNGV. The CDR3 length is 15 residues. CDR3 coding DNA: TGTGCCAGCAGCTTATTCACAGGGCCTTACTATGGCTACACCTTC. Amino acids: CASSLFTGPYYGYTF.

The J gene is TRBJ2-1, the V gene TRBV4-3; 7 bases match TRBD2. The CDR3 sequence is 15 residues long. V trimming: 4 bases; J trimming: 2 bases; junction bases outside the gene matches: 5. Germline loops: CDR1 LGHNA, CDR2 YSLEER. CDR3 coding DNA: TGCGCCAGCAGCCCTCGGGGGGTGCCCTACAATGAGCAGTTCTTC. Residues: CASSPRGVPYNEQFF.